The 14 T cell receptor beta chains listed next were all sequenced from one sample in a study of CD8 T cells in ankylosing spondylitis. TCRdb reprocessed the 5' RACE reads via MiXCR and lists one record per CDR3 protein. The sample consists of some 290,000 distinct CDR3 sequences, roughly 20% of them appearing once. The sample comprised blood, either unsorted or a sorted T cell fraction (not recorded which). All receptors derive from a male donor with ankylosing spondylitis or in good health (not recorded which).

The chain is built from TRBV4-1 and TRBJ2-6, with D unresolved. CDR1 is MGHRA and CDR2 is YSYEKL in the germline V gene. Trimming took off 0 bases at V and 1 base at J, with 4 bases between the two ends. The CDR3 has 15 residues. The CDR3 loop is CASSQDRSGANVLTF. In nucleotides, the CDR3 is TGCGCCAGCAGCCAAGACCGATCTGGGGCCAACGTCCTGACTTTC.

This clonotype was detected only a few times. V usage is TRBV5-1 and J usage is TRBJ1-1, with D perhaps TRBD1 (6 bases). V shed 4 bases and J shed 3 bases, with 16 bases lying between them. The CDR3 length is 15 residues. Germline CDR1 reads SGHRS; CDR2 reads YFSETQ. In nucleotides, the CDR3 is TGCGCCAGCAGCCCGGGACAACAGCCGGACACTGAAGCTTTCTTT. Encoded protein: CASSPGQQPDTEAFF.

This clonotype showed up just a few times. The rearrangement joins TRBV5-1 to TRBJ2-1; D is ambiguous. Germline V gives CDR1 SGHRS, CDR2 YFSETQ. The CDR3 length is 14 residues. V was trimmed by 8 bases and J by 0 bases, leaving 12 bases between them. The DNA for the CDR3 is TGCGCCAGTTCGGAGACCAGCTCCTACAATGAGCAGTTCTTC. Its protein product is CASSETSSYNEQFF.

V usage is TRBV6-2 or TRBV6-3 and J usage is TRBJ2-7; a weak D match, TRBD2 (6 bases). This CDR3 has 17 amino acids. Germline CDR1 reads MNHEY; CDR2 reads SVGEGT. The DNA for the CDR3 is TGTGCCAGCAGTTACCTTCTTAGGGCGGGGAAGACCTACGAGCAGTATGTC. Translating gives CASSYLLRAGKTYEQYV.

Only a few counts were recorded for this clonotype. J is TRBJ2-5 and V is TRBV6-6, with unresolved D. V was clipped by 6 bases and J by 4 bases, with 9 bases between them. The CDR3 runs to 12 residues. Germline V lookup: CDR1 MNHNY, CDR2 SVGAGI (reference sequence). The CDR3 spells CASSPMAETQYF. The CDR3 DNA follows: TGTGCCAGCAGCCCCATGGCAGAGACCCAGTACTTC.

The V gene is TRBV5-6, the J gene TRBJ2-3; 7 bases agree with TRBD1. The length of the CDR3 is 15 residues. With V trimmed by 8 bases and J by 3 bases, 12 bases remained unmatched. Germline V CDR1 and CDR2: SGHDT, YYEEEE. The CDR3 DNA sequence: TGTGCCAGTAAGCTTGGGCCAGGGGGAACAGATACGCAGTATTTT. This gives the protein CASKLGPGGTDTQYF.

The sample holds a few counts of this clonotype. The chain combines TRBV2 with TRBJ2-1, with 8 bases aligning to TRBD2. The CDR3 totals 15 residues. CDR1 SNHLY and CDR2 FYNNEI come from the germline V gene. V lost 7 bases and J lost 1; bases outside the gene matches: 6. The DNA for the CDR3 is TGTGCCAGCAAAAGCGGGAGCTCGTCCTACAATGAGCAGTTCTTC. Residues: CASKSGSSSYNEQFF.

This clonotype was counted between two and nine times. The chain recombines TRBV7-2 with TRBJ1-2, with 8 bases fitting TRBD1. The germline V gene has CDR1 SGHTA and CDR2 FQGNSA. V dropped 5 bases and J dropped 0; count of bases not matched to a gene: 8. This CDR3 is built from 16 residues. The CDR3 region has the DNA TGTGCCAGCAGCCTCAGGACAGGGTTAGCTAACTATGGCTACACCTTC. This gives the protein CASSLRTGLANYGYTF.

This clonotype occurred a few times. The chain combines TRBV20-1 with TRBJ2-7; no reliable D call. Between the trimmed V and J ends, which lost 1 base and 2 bases, there was a span of 9 bases. Germline values: CDR1 DFQATT, CDR2 SNEGSKA (reference sequence). The CDR3 extends over 13 amino acids. In DNA form, the CDR3 reads TGCAGTGCTAGAGGTAACCATGCCTACGAGCAGTACGTC. Translating it yields CSARGNHAYEQYV.

The chain joins TRBV24-1 to TRBJ2-2; the D is unclear. Germline assignment: CDR1 KGHDR and CDR2 SFDVKD. V shed 1 base and J shed 5 bases, with 4 bases lying between them. The CDR3 extends over 13 amino acids. CDR3 nucleotides: TGTGCCACCAGTGATTTTGGGACCGGGGAGCTGTTTTTT. It is translated as CATSDFGTGELFF.

The chain couples TRBV2 to TRBJ2-7; D is ambiguous. Trimming left V 3 bases short and J 6 bases short, with 6 bases between. This CDR3 region has 11 residues. Germline V gene sequence: CDR1 SNHLY, CDR2 FYNNEI. DNA of the CDR3: TGTGCCAGCAGTGAGATGGGCGAGCAGTACGTC. It specifies CASSEMGEQYV.

The table lists this clonotype with a few counts. The gene calls are TRBV5-1 and TRBJ2-1; TRBD2 is a possible D gene (6 bases). CDR3 size: 16 residues. V shed 0 bases and J shed 0 bases, with 10 bases lying between them. Germline V gene lookup returns CDR1 SGHRS and CDR2 YFSETQ. In nucleotides, the CDR3 is TGCGCCAGCAGCTTGGGCGGGGAAAGCTCCTACAATGAGCAGTTCTTC. Protein product: CASSLGGESSYNEQFF.

This clonotype was observed a few times. The gene calls are TRBV7-9 and TRBJ2-3, with TRBD1 matching over 9 bases. V lost 5 bases to trimming and J lost 6 bases; unmatched junction nucleotides: 9. Germline V lookup: CDR1 SEHNR, CDR2 FQNEAQ (reference sequence). This CDR3 has 15 residues. The CDR3 is CASSRGTGRTDTQYF. CDR3 coding DNA: TGTGCCAGCAGCCGAGGGACAGGGAGGACCGATACGCAGTATTTT. Using reference TRBV7-9 and TRBJ2-3 for the parts outside the CDR3, the full variable domain is DTGVSQNPRHKITKRGQNVTFRCDPISEHNRLYWYRQTLGQGPEFLTYFQNEAQLEKSRLLSDRFSAERPKGSFSTLEIQRTEQGDSAMYLCASSRGTGRTDTQYFGPGTRLTVL.

This clonotype was counted a few times. The V gene is TRBV7-9, the J gene TRBJ2-5, with D unclear. Deletions cut 5 bases from V and 5 bases from J, with 6 bases between. The CDR3 is made up of 11 amino acids. In germline, CDR1 is SEHNR, CDR2 FQNEAQ (reference sequence). The CDR3 sequence: CASSQPETQYF. CDR3 nucleotides: TGTGCCAGCAGCCAACCGGAGACCCAGTACTTC.